These 30 T cell receptor beta chains came from one sample sequenced in a study of T cell responses to AZD1222 COVID-19 vaccine. Assay used: immunoSEQ multiplex PCR; TCRdb lists only in-frame clones, some missing. The sample lists about 86,000 clones, about 92% occurring once. This material consisted of peripheral blood, taken 28 days after the second AZD1222 dose. The receptors here all came from an adult who received the AZD1222 COVID-19 vaccine.

The CDR3 loop reads CASSFGPGGAEAFF. The CDR3 coding sequence is TGTGCCAGCAGCTTTGGGCCTGGGGGGGCTGAAGCTTTCTTT. The V call is TRBV5-4, the J call TRBJ1-1; weak D call: TRBD1 (5 bases). The CDR3 spans 14 residues. V gave up 2 bases and J gave up 6 bases, with 14 bases separating them. The germline gives CDR1 SGHNT, CDR2 YYREEE (reference sequence). Full variable domain (remainder filled in from reference TRBV5-4 and TRBJ1-1): ETGVTQSPTHLIKTRGQQVTLRCSSQSGHNTVSWYQQALGQGPQFIFQYYREEENGRGNFPPRFSGLQFPNYSSELNVNALELDDSALYLCASSFGPGGAEAFFGQGTRLTVV.

The chain couples TRBV5-4 to TRBJ2-7; 7 nucleotides line up with TRBD1. Germline V gene data show CDR1 as SGHNT and CDR2 as YYREEE (reference sequence). This CDR3 has 13 residues. Trimming at V came to 4 bases and at J to 4 bases, leaving 5 bases not matched to a gene. CDR3 sequence reads: CASSNDRVYEQYV. In nucleotides, the CDR3 is TGTGCCAGCAGCAACGACAGGGTTTACGAGCAGTACGTC.

This sequence joins TRBV18 and TRBJ1-6; a possible D gene is TRBD1 (5 bases). Trimming removed 0 bases at V and 7 bases at J, with 13 bases between. CDR3 length equals 16 residues. Germline V gene sequence: CDR1 KGHSH, CDR2 LQKENI. DNA of the CDR3: TGTGCCAGCTCACCACCTGTACTGGGGCTGAATTCACCCCTCCACTTT. Translated, it gives CASSPPVLGLNSPLHF.

This chain connects TRBV2 to TRBJ2-7; 7 bases are a match to TRBD1. The CDR3 contains 13 residues. Germline V gene sequence: CDR1 SNHLY, CDR2 FYNNEI. V dropped 6 bases and J dropped 2; count of bases not matched to a gene: 4. CDR3 residues: CASSGDRPYEQYF. DNA for the CDR3: TGTGCCAGCAGCGGGGACAGACCCTACGAGCAGTACTTC.

The chain employs TRBV19 and TRBJ1-2; 9 nucleotides align to TRBD1. The CDR3 totals 17 residues. Germline V gene lookup returns CDR1 LNHDA and CDR2 SQIVND (reference sequence). V lost 6 bases to trimming and J lost 0 bases; unmatched junction nucleotides: 11. The CDR3 here is CASSQGGQGISNYGYTF. The CDR3 bases are TGTGCCAGTAGCCAGGGCGGACAGGGGATATCTAACTATGGCTACACCTTC.

CDR3 bases: TGTGCCAGCAGCCGACAGGGGAGTACTGAAGCTTTCTTT. This encodes CASSRQGSTEAFF. V is TRBV7-8 and J is TRBJ1-1; 8 bases agree with TRBD1. The germline V gene has CDR1 SGHVS and CDR2 FQNEAQ. V lost 5 bases, J lost 5 bases, and 4 bases stayed unmatched. The CDR3 is 13 residues long.

The J gene is TRBJ2-2, the V gene TRBV27; TRBD1 matches at 7 bases. Germline trimming cut 3 bases from V and 5 bases from J; bases unmatched to any gene: 9. The CDR3 runs 16 residues. The V gene's germline CDR1 is MNHEY and CDR2 SMNVEV (reference sequence). CDR3 bases: TGTGCCAGCAGTTTTGGGGCCGGGACAGCTACCGGGGAGCTGTTTTTT. Its translation: CASSFGAGTATGELFF.

This chain links TRBV13 with TRBJ2-7; D call uncertain. The V gene's germline CDR1 is PRHDT and CDR2 FYEKMQ (reference sequence). Trimming shortened V by 1 base and J by 7 bases, and 5 bases separated the two germline ends. This CDR3 comprises 11 residues. CDR3: CASSLDREQYV. In DNA, the CDR3 is TGTGCCAGCAGCTTAGATCGTGAGCAGTACGTC.

The rearrangement links TRBV4-2 to TRBJ1-1; unclear D gene. The V and J ends lost 0 bases and 8 bases respectively, with 13 bases between them. Germline CDR1 reads LGHNA; CDR2 reads YNFKEQ. The CDR3 sequence is 14 residues long. The CDR3 here is CASSQDLWGGEAFF. The CDR3 bases are TGTGCCAGCAGCCAAGATCTGTGGGGAGGAGAAGCTTTCTTT.

This chain joins TRBV5-6 and TRBJ1-5, with 7 nucleotides matching TRBD1. Germline trimming cut 4 bases from V and 4 bases from J; bases unmatched to any gene: 11. Germline CDR1 is SGHDT and CDR2 is YYEEEE. CDR3 length: 16 amino acids. The CDR3, as DNA: TGTGCCAGCAGCGACGGGACAGTAGCGTGGAATCAGCCCCAGCATTTT. As protein: CASSDGTVAWNQPQHF.

The V and J genes are TRBV2 and TRBJ1-4, with D possibly TRBD1 on 5 matching bases. V lost 6 bases, J lost 10 bases, and 15 bases lay in between. This CDR3 has 13 amino acids. Germline CDR1 is SNHLY and CDR2 is FYNNEI. CDR3 DNA: TGTGCCAGCAGGTTAGGGGAGACTGCAAAACTGTTTTTT. Translation: CASRLGETAKLFF.

The chain recombines TRBV4-3 with TRBJ2-3; 10 positions agree with TRBD2. The CDR3 has 16 amino acids. V shed 2 bases, J shed 4 bases, and the junction held 6 bases outside the gene matches. CDR1 is LGHNA, CDR2 YSLEER, per germline. CDR3 region: CASSQTEGLAPDTQYF. CDR3 coding DNA: TGCGCCAGCAGCCAAACTGAGGGACTAGCGCCAGATACGCAGTATTTT.

CDR3 nucleotides: TGCGCCAGCAGCGATGGTCCTGGGGCCAACGTCCTGACTTTC. Protein sequence: CASSDGPGANVLTF. The J gene is TRBJ2-6, the V gene TRBV5-1; D unresolved. Trimming cost V 4 bases and J 2 bases, with 7 bases left between them. This CDR3 comprises 14 residues. Germline V gives CDR1 SGHRS, CDR2 YFSETQ.

The CDR3 region is CASEAYGTNGNYGYTF. CDR3 in DNA: TGTGCCAGTGAGGCCTACGGGACGAACGGGAACTATGGCTACACCTTC. The chain joins TRBV19 to TRBJ1-2; TRBD1 is a possible D gene (5 bases). Germline V gene lookup returns CDR1 LNHDA and CDR2 SQIVND (reference sequence). Trimming shortened V by 8 bases and J by 2 bases, and 21 bases separated the two germline ends. The CDR3 spans 16 residues.

This chain joins TRBV5-1 and TRBJ2-3; D is tentatively TRBD1 or TRBD2 (6 bases each). The CDR3 consists of 17 residues. The V end was cut by 1 base, the J end by 5 bases, with 20 bases between. The germline gives CDR1 SGHRS, CDR2 YFSETQ. DNA for the CDR3: TGCGCCAGCAGCTTGTATTCCGGGGGCAGGGGTGGAGATACGCAGTATTTT. As protein: CASSLYSGGRGGDTQYF.

This rearrangement joins TRBV7-6 to TRBJ2-2; D is ambiguous. Germline values: CDR1 SGHVS, CDR2 FNYEAQ. The length of the CDR3 is 15 residues. Trimming took 2 bases from V and 2 from J, leaving 9 bases between them. The CDR3: CASSLSAANTGELFF. The CDR3 DNA follows: TGTGCCAGCAGCTTATCTGCGGCTAACACCGGGGAGCTGTTTTTT. The whole variable domain, remainder taken from reference TRBV7-6 and TRBJ2-2, is GAGVSQSPRYKVTKRGQDVALRCDPISGHVSLYWYRQALGQGPEFLTYFNYEAQQDKSGLPNDRFSAERPEGSISTLTIQRTEQRDSAMYRCASSLSAANTGELFFGEGSRLTVL.

This chain uses TRBV7-2 with TRBJ2-7, with a tentative D call TRBD1 (6 bases). The V end was cut by 1 base, the J end by 4 bases, with 8 bases between. Germline V gene data show CDR1 as SGHTA and CDR2 as FQGNSA. There are 13 residues in the CDR3. Here the CDR3 reads CASSLGTVYEQYF. In DNA, the CDR3 is TGTGCCAGCAGCTTAGGGACAGTATACGAGCAGTACTTC. Together with reference TRBV7-2 and TRBJ2-7, the CDR3 gives the full variable domain: GAGVSQSPSNKVTEKGKDVELRCDPISGHTALYWYRQSLGQGLEFLIYFQGNSAPDKSGLPSDRFSAERTGGSVSTLTIQRTQQEDSAVYLCASSLGTVYEQYFGPGTRLTVT.

This chain links TRBV9 with TRBJ1-2; 8 nucleotides agree with TRBD1. The CDR3 runs 13 residues. V shed 3 bases, J shed 3 bases, and the junction held 1 base outside the gene matches. Germline lookup yields CDR1 SGDLS and CDR2 YYNGEE. The CDR3 is CASSEDRDYGYTF. The CDR3 coding sequence is TGTGCCAGCAGCGAGGACAGGGACTATGGCTACACCTTC.

The chain uses TRBV18 and TRBJ2-5; TRBD2 agrees at 10 bases. The CDR3 is 17 residues long. Trimming took 0 bases from V and 1 from J; bases not matched to a gene: 5. Germline loops: CDR1 KGHSH, CDR2 LQKENI. The DNA for the CDR3 is TGTGCCAGCTCACCACCTAATCCTAGCGGGAGCCAAGAGACCCAGTACTTC. Translated: CASSPPNPSGSQETQYF.

This chain uses TRBV12-3 or TRBV12-4 with TRBJ1-1, with 8 positions matching TRBD1. V dropped 7 bases and J dropped 1; count of bases not matched to a gene: 2. The CDR3 has 13 residues. CDR3 coding DNA: TGTGCCAGCACCGGACAGGGGAACACTGAAGCTTTCTTT. This gives the protein CASTGQGNTEAFF.

The chain is built from TRBV30 and TRBJ1-4; no clear D gene. V shed 3 bases and J shed 0 bases, with 17 bases lying between them. The CDR3 extends over 17 amino acids. In germline, CDR1 is GTSNPN, CDR2 SVGIG (reference sequence). The CDR3 loop reads CAWRGWGGKATNEKLFF. For the CDR3, the DNA is TGTGCCTGGAGGGGTTGGGGAGGGAAAGCAACTAATGAAAAACTGTTTTTT.

This chain links TRBV12-3 or TRBV12-4 with TRBJ1-1, with unresolved D. The V and J ends lost 4 bases and 0 bases respectively, with 6 bases between them. This CDR3 contains 13 residues. The CDR3 protein is CASSSQMNTEAFF. CDR3 coding DNA: TGTGCCAGCAGTTCTCAGATGAACACTGAAGCTTTCTTT.

This chain links TRBV14 with TRBJ2-3; TRBD1 or TRBD2 may be the D gene (5 bases each). Germline values: CDR1 SGHDN, CDR2 FVKESK. The V and J ends lost 3 bases and 4 bases respectively, with 8 bases between them. The CDR3 consists of 13 residues. The DNA for the CDR3 is TGTGCCAGCAGCCATCGGGGCTCAGATACGCAGTATTTT. This translates into CASSHRGSDTQYF.

This rearrangement joins TRBV7-9 to TRBJ1-2; D is uncertain. Per germline, CDR1 SEHNR and CDR2 FQNEAQ (reference sequence). The germline V and J ends were trimmed by 5 bases and 8 bases, with 18 bases remaining between them. CDR3 length: 14 residues. In nucleotides, the CDR3 is TGTGCCAGCAGCACCCCAGGCCGGCTTAGGGGCTACACCTTC. Its protein product is CASSTPGRLRGYTF.

The rearrangement uses TRBV7-9 and TRBJ1-3; 9 bases fit TRBD1. The CDR3 contains 16 residues. V gave up 4 bases and J gave up 0 bases; unmatched junction bases: 4. The germline CDR1 and CDR2 sequences are SEHNR and FQNEAQ (reference sequence). This CDR3 reads CASSSTGGSSGNTIYF. The CDR3 DNA reads as TGTGCCAGCAGCTCCACAGGGGGCAGCTCTGGAAACACCATATATTTT.

V and J are TRBV11-3 and TRBJ2-2; 14 bases match TRBD2. V dropped 6 bases and J dropped 1; count of bases not matched to a gene: 7. Germline V gives CDR1 SGHNT, CDR2 YENEEA. The length of the CDR3 is 18 residues. The CDR3 sequence is CASSRGTSGGRNTGELFF. DNA for the CDR3: TGTGCCAGCAGTCGGGGGACTAGCGGGGGAAGGAACACCGGGGAGCTGTTTTTT.

This clone was seen once. The CDR3, as DNA: TGTGCCAGTAGTATAGGGACTAGTGGTGCCGATACGCAGTATTTT. Residues: CASSIGTSGADTQYF. J is TRBJ2-3 and V is TRBV19, with 7 bases matching TRBD2. Germline trimming cut 1 base from V and 6 bases from J; bases unmatched to any gene: 7. This CDR3 is 15 amino acids long. Germline lookup yields CDR1 LNHDA and CDR2 SQIVND (reference sequence). The variable domain in full, with the rest retrieved from reference TRBV19 and TRBJ2-3, is DGGITQSPKYLFRKEGQNVTLSCEQNLNHDAMYWYRQDPGQGLRLIYYSQIVNDFQKGDIAEGYSVSREKKESFPLTVTSAQKNPTAFYLCASSIGTSGADTQYFGPGTRLTVL.

The chain carries TRBV20-1 and TRBJ1-5; D not certain. The CDR3 is 13 residues long. Germline V gene sequence: CDR1 DFQATT, CDR2 SNEGSKA (reference sequence). The germline V and J ends were trimmed by 3 bases and 0 bases, with 6 bases remaining between them. The CDR3 DNA reads TGCAGTGCTAGTGGGGATAGCAATCAGCCCCAGCATTTT. Encoded protein: CSASGDSNQPQHF.

The CDR3 region is CASSDSNRGNEQFF. CDR3 nucleotide sequence: TGTGCCAGCAGTGACTCGAACAGGGGCAATGAGCAGTTCTTC. The J gene is TRBJ2-1, the V gene TRBV6-4; 7 nucleotides align to TRBD1. The CDR3 is made up of 14 amino acids. Germline V CDR1 and CDR2: MRHNA, SNTAGT. The V gene end was trimmed by 0 bases and the J gene end by 6 bases; junction bases not matched to a gene: 2.

This clone has just a few counts. The chain recombines TRBV5-4 with TRBJ1-1; no clear D gene. V was cut by 4 bases and J by 2 bases, with 15 bases left in between. CDR3 length: 15 residues. Looked up from germline, CDR1 is SGHNT and CDR2 is YYREEE (reference sequence). The CDR3 loop is CASSDRREPNTEAFF. The CDR3 DNA follows: TGTGCCAGCAGCGACCGACGGGAACCAAACACTGAAGCTTTCTTT.